This T cell receptor (beta chain) came from a study of monozygotic twins with inflammatory bowel disease. Staff drew a roughly 2.5 ml blood sample from each donor. There are 12 residues in the CDR3. Per TCR library, about 3,300 ng of total RNA was used. TCRdb re-called the 5' RACE reads and gives one entry per CDR3 protein, without DNA. This sample contains 150,000 to 200,000 distinct CDR3 sequences. This sequence originates from a human donor with ulcerative colitis or Crohn's disease, or a healthy co-twin of an affected twin (not recorded which). The rearrangement joins TRBV12-3 or TRBV12-4 to TRBJ1-6. The sample comprised blood. The CDR3 here is CASSRKNSPLHF.